The 5 T cell receptor beta chains below were found in one sample sequenced in a study of T cell responses to AZD1222 COVID-19 vaccine. Only in-frame clones appear in the TCRdb table, and some are missing; sequencing was by immunoSEQ multiplex PCR. The sample shows about 150,000 clones, around nine tenths of them seen only once. The sample consisted of peripheral blood, taken 28 days after the second AZD1222 dose. Every receptor here comes from an adult who received the AZD1222 COVID-19 vaccine.

The count of this clone is one. The chain employs TRBV5-1 and TRBJ2-1, with D hard to call. The CDR3 length is 14 residues. The V end was cut by 5 bases, the J end by 0 bases, with 9 bases between. Germline CDR1 reads SGHRS; CDR2 reads YFSETQ. The chain's CDR3 is CASSRSYSYNEQFF. The CDR3 DNA is TGCGCCAGCAGTCGGAGCTACTCCTACAATGAGCAGTTCTTC.

The V and J genes are TRBV29-1 and TRBJ1-2, with 7 bases identical to TRBD1. V was clipped by 6 bases and J by 3 bases; unmatched bases: 16. Germline values: CDR1 SQVTM, CDR2 ANQGSEA. This CDR3 region has 16 residues. CDR3 region: CSVPPDRRFSHYGYTF. As DNA, the CDR3 is TGCAGCGTGCCCCCGGACAGGCGATTTTCGCACTATGGCTACACCTTC. The variable domain in full, with the rest retrieved from reference TRBV29-1 and TRBJ1-2, is SAVISQKPSRDICQRGTSLTIQCQVDSQVTMMFWYRQQPGQSLTLIATANQGSEATYESGFVIDKFPISRPNLTFSTLTVSNMSPEDSSIYLCSVPPDRRFSHYGYTFGSGTRLTVV.

In this sample, this clone turned up once. This chain uses TRBV7-9 with TRBJ2-1; D gene unclear. Between the trimmed V and J ends, which lost 3 bases and 15 bases, there was a span of 12 bases. The CDR3 totals 11 residues. The germline V gene has CDR1 SEHNR and CDR2 FQNEAQ (reference sequence). Written as DNA, the CDR3 is TGTGCCAGCAGCTTCTCCCTAGAAGCGTTCTTC. Its protein is CASSFSLEAFF.

The V call is TRBV7-9, the J call TRBJ2-7; the match to TRBD1 covers 8 bases. The CDR3 runs 14 residues. V was clipped by 5 bases and J by 4 bases; unmatched bases: 7. The V gene's germline CDR1 is SEHNR and CDR2 FQNEAQ (reference sequence). The CDR3 region is CASSQPDRAYEQYF. As DNA, the CDR3 is TGTGCCAGCAGCCAGCCGGACAGGGCGTACGAGCAGTACTTC.

The chain joins TRBV15 to TRBJ1-2; D is ambiguous. The ends were cut back, 0 bases at V and 1 base at J, with 0 bases in the middle. This CDR3 comprises 12 residues. Germline CDR1 LNHNV, CDR2 YYDKDF (reference sequence). DNA for the CDR3: TGTGCCACCAGCAGAGATAACTATGGCTACACCTTC. Protein product: CATSRDNYGYTF.